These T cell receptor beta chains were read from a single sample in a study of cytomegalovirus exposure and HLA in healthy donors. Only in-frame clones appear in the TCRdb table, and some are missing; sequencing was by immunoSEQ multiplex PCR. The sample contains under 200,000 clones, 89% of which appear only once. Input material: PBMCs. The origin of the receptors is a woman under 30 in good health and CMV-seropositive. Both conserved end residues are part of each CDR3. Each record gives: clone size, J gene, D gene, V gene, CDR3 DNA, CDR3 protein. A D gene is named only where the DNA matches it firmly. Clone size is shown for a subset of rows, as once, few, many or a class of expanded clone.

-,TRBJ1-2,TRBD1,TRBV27,TGTGCCAGCAGCACCGGACAGGGGGACTATGGCTACACCTTC,CASSTGQGDYGYTF
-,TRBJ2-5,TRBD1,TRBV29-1,TGCAGCGTTGAAAGTTTCGACAGGGACTACTTC,CSVESFDRDYF
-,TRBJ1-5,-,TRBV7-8,TGTGCCAGCAGCTTAGCGAGGGCAGGGGGCAATCAGCCCCAGCATTTT,CASSLARAGGNQPQHF
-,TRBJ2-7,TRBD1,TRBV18,TGTGCCAGCTCACCACCGAGTGACAGGGGGAACGAGCAGTACTTC,CASSPPSDRGNEQYF
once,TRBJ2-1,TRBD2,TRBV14,TGTGCCAGCAGCCGAGGGACTAGCGTTTACAATGAGCAGTTCTTC,CASSRGTSVYNEQFF
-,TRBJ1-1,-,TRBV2,TGTGCCAGCAGAAACATACCAAACACTGAAGCTTTCTTT,CASRNIPNTEAFF
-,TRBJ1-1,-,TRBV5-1,TGCGCCAGCAAAACAGGGACACTGAACACTGAAGCTTTCTTT,CASKTGTLNTEAFF
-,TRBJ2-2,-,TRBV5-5,TGTGCCAGCAGTCCTCAACTAGTTCCCACGGTGTCCACCGGGGAGCTGTTTTTT,CASSPQLVPTVSTGELFF
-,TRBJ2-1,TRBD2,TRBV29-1,TGCAGCGTTGAACGGGGGGTGCGGAGCTACTCCTACAATGAGCAGTTCTTC,CSVERGVRSYSYNEQFF
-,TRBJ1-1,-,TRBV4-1,TGCGCCAGCAGCCAAGATCCAGTGAACACTGAAGCTTTCTTT,CASSQDPVNTEAFF
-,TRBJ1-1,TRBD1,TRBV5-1,TGCGCCAGCAGCTTACAGGGGTTCACTGAAGCTTTCTTT,CASSLQGFTEAFF
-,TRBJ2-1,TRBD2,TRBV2,TGTGCCAGCAATGCACGGACTAGCGGGAGAAGTGAGCAGTTCTTC,CASNARTSGRSEQFF
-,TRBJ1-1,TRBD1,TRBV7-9,TGTGCCAGCAGCTTAATTGCAGCAGGGGGCGGTGCTTTCTTT,CASSLIAAGGGAFF
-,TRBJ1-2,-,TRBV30,TGTGCCTGGAGTGTTGAGTCTGGCTACACCTTC,CAWSVESGYTF
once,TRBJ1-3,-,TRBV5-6,TGTGCCAGCAGCCCACAGGGTGGCCCTGGAAACACCATATATTTT,CASSPQGGPGNTIYF
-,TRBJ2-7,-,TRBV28,TGTGCCAGCAGTTTAAGGGGAATGAACGAGCAGTACTTC,CASSLRGMNEQYF
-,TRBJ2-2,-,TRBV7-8,TGTGCCAGCAGCTCCCTAAACAGGGCGGTCACCGGGGAGCTGTTTTTT,CASSSLNRAVTGELFF
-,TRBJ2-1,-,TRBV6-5,TGTGCCAGCAGTATCCGCGGCTCCTACAATGAGCAGTTCTTC,CASSIRGSYNEQFF
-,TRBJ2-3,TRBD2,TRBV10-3,TGTGCCATCAGTGAACCTAGCGGAGGGCCAGATACGCAGTATTTT,CAISEPSGGPDTQYF
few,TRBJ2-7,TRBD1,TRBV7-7,TGTGCTAGCAGCTTAGGCCAGGGGGCCTACGAGCAGTACTTC,CASSLGQGAYEQYF
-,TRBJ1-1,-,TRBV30,TGTGCCTGGTGTGCAGCGTCGGGAACTGAAGCTTTCTTT,CAWCAASGTEAFF
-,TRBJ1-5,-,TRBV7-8,TGTGCCAGCAGCTTACGACACGGCAATCAGCCCCAGCATTTT,CASSLRHGNQPQHF
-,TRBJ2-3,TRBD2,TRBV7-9,TGTGCCAGCAGCGGCCCGGGGGGACTAGCGGGGACCACAGATACGCAGTATTTT,CASSGPGGLAGTTDTQYF
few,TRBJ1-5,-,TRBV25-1,TGTGCCAGCAGCTTGCAGGGTAATCAGCCCCAGCATTTT,CASSLQGNQPQHF
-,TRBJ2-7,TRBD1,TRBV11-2,TGTGCCAGCAGATCTACAGGGGGCTACGAGCAGTACTTC,CASRSTGGYEQYF
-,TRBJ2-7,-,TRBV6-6,TGTGCCAGCAGTTACTACGGGACTCGGGGGGAGCAGTACTTC,CASSYYGTRGEQYF
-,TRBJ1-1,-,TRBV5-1,TGCGCCAGCAGCAGGGGGTTGGCCACTGAAGCTTTCTTT,CASSRGLATEAFF
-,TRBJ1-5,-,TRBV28,TGTGCCAGCGCCTCCGGGGTACAGCCCCAGCATTTT,CASASGVQPQHF
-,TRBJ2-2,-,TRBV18,TGTGCCAGCTCACCATCCGACACCGGGGAGCTGTTTTTT,CASSPSDTGELFF
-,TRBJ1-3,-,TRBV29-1,TGCAGCGTTGAAGAAGGGGGTGTTGGAAACACCATATATTTT,CSVEEGGVGNTIYF
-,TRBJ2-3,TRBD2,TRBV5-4,TGTGCCCCGGGGCGGGAGACGGCAGATACGCAGTATTTT,CAPGRETADTQYF
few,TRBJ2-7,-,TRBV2,TGTGCCAGCAGTAGGGGTAACGAGCAGTACTTC,CASSRGNEQYF
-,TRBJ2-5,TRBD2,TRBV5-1,TGCGCCAGCAGGACCTGGACTAGCGGAAAATACCAAGAGACCCAGTACTTC,CASRTWTSGKYQETQYF
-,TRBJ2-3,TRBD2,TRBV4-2,TGTGCCAGCAGCCCGGGGGGGTATAGCACAGATACGCAGTATTTT,CASSPGGYSTDTQYF
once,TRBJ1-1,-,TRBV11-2,TGTGCCAGCAGCTTAGAGGAGACAGGCACTGAAGCTTTCTTT,CASSLEETGTEAFF
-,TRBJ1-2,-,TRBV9,TGTGCCAGCAGCTCAAACTATGGCTACACCTTC,CASSSNYGYTF
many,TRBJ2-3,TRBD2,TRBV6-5,TGTGCCAGCAGTTACGGGCGGGGGGTCACAGATACGCAGTATTTT,CASSYGRGVTDTQYF
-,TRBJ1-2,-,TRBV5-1,TGCGCCAGCAGCTTGGCCCGTAGTGACTATGGCTACACCTTC,CASSLARSDYGYTF
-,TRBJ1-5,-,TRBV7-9,TGTGCCAGCAGCTTAGGCCGGGGTTGGCAGCCCCAGCATTTT,CASSLGRGWQPQHF
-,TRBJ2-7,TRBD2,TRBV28,TGTGCCAGCAGACCCGGGACTAGCAACGAGCAGTACTTC,CASRPGTSNEQYF
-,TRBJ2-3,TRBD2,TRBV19,TGTGCCAGTAGTATAGCTCCCGTACTAAGCGGGAACACAGATACGCAGTATTTT,CASSIAPVLSGNTDTQYF
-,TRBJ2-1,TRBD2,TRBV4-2,TGTGCCAGCAGCCCACCGGGGAGCGGGAGGTTCAATTCGAATGAGCAGTTCTTC,CASSPPGSGRFNSNEQFF
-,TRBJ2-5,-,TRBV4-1,TGCGCCAGCAGCCAACCCTCCCAAGAGACCCAGTACTTC,CASSQPSQETQYF
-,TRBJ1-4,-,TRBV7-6,TGTGCCAGCAGCTACCAACAGGGTAGCGAAGGGGAAAAACTGTTTTTT,CASSYQQGSEGEKLFF
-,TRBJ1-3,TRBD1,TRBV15,TGTGCCACCAGCAGAGGTCTGACAGGGGCGGGAAACACCATATATTTT,CATSRGLTGAGNTIYF
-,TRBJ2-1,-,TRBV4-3,TGCGCCAGCAGCCAAGATAGAACGGGGCAGTTCTTC,CASSQDRTGQFF
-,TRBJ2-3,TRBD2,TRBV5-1,TGCGCCAGCAGCCCTACACTAGCGGGAGCTACAGATACGCAGTATTTT,CASSPTLAGATDTQYF